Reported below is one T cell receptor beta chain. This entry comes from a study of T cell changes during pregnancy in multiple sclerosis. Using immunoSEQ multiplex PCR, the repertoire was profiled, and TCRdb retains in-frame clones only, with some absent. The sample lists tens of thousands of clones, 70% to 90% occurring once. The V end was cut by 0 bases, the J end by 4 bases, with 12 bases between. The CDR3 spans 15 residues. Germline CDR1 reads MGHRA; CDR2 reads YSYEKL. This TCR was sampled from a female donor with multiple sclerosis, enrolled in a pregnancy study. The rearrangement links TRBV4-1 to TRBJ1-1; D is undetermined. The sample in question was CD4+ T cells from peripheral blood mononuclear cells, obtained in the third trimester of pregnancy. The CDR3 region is CASSQDFEGFTEAFF. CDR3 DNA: TGCGCCAGCAGCCAAGATTTTGAGGGATTCACTGAAGCTTTCTTT.